This T cell receptor beta chain appears in the sequencing data of a study of identifying expanded T cells in peripheral blood. Overall study results and limits: Over approximately two and four weeks, about 16 and 20 clones changed, versus roughly 1.1 between replicates. Variance in clone template counts between approximately 2-week samples significantly increased with total template count across all healthy donors.

Healthy donors had no documented immune events, such as infections, while sampled. Only in-frame clones appear in the TCRdb table, and some are missing; sequencing was by immunoSEQ multiplex PCR. The sample includes about 130,000 clones, approximately 86% of them seen just once. The CDR3 has 14 amino acids. The ends were cut back, 5 bases at V and 3 bases at J, with 13 bases in the middle. CDR1 is SNHLY and CDR2 is FYNNEI in the germline V gene. Remarks on this clone: Its antigen remains unknown.

The rearrangement uses TRBV2 and TRBJ1-2; D not resolved. The sample comprised blood. The sequence derives from a person aged 18 to 70 in good health. The CDR3 reads CASSRASSDYGYTF. For the CDR3, the DNA is TGTGCCAGCAGTCGGGCTAGCTCGGACTATGGCTACACCTTC. Combining the CDR3 with reference TRBV2 and TRBJ1-2 gives the whole variable domain EPEVTQTPSHQVTQMGQEVILRCVPISNHLYFYWYRQILGQKVEFLVSFYNNEISEKSEIFDDQFSVERPDGSNFTLKIRSTKLEDSAMYFCASSRASSDYGYTFGSGTRLTVV.